A single sample gave rise to the 11 T cell receptor beta chains below, sequenced in a study of cytomegalovirus exposure and HLA in healthy donors. Primers: 60 Vbeta forward and 13 Jbeta reverse. Using immunoSEQ multiplex PCR, the repertoire was profiled, and TCRdb retains in-frame clones only, with some absent. The sample holds 200,000 to 250,000 clones. Source material: PBMCs. Receptors were obtained from a woman aged 25 to 39 in good health and CMV-seropositive.

As to this clone: The same CDR3 is also encoded by other DNA sequences in this sample. J is TRBJ1-1 and V is TRBV29-1, with TRBD1 identical over 7 bases. The V segment lost 5 bases and the J segment 4 bases; nucleotides outside the gene matches: 4. CDR1 is SQVTM and CDR2 is ANQGSEA in the germline V gene. The CDR3 extends over 12 amino acids. CDR3 in DNA: TGCAGCGTTCGACAGGGAGGCACTGAAGCTTTCTTT. It is translated as CSVRQGGTEAFF.

The chain couples TRBV10-3 to TRBJ2-7; TRBD2 matches at 7 bases. This CDR3 spans 16 amino acids. V lost 1 base and J lost 2; bases outside the gene matches: 8. The germline V gene encodes CDR1 ENHRY and CDR2 SYGVKD. The CDR3 sequence: CAISELEGGSPYEQYF. The CDR3 DNA follows: TGTGCCATCAGTGAGTTAGAGGGCGGGAGCCCCTACGAGCAGTACTTC.

The chain has TRBV6-5 and TRBJ2-1, with D possibly matching TRBD1 (6 bases). The V and J ends lost 6 bases and 0 bases respectively, with 12 bases between them. The CDR3 covers 15 residues. Germline values: CDR1 MNHEY, CDR2 SVGAGI. The CDR3: CASRGGQSSYNEQFF. The CDR3 DNA is TGTGCCAGCAGAGGAGGACAGAGCTCCTACAATGAGCAGTTCTTC.

The gene calls are TRBV4-1 and TRBJ2-2; D might be TRBD2 (5 bases). CDR3 length: 15 residues. Between the trimmed V and J ends, which lost 1 base and 1 base, there was a span of 7 bases. In germline, CDR1 is MGHRA, CDR2 YSYEKL. CDR3 in DNA: TGCGCCAGCAGCCAAGTGAGCGGGAACACCGGGGAGCTGTTTTTT. Its protein product is CASSQVSGNTGELFF.

The chain recombines TRBV20-1 with TRBJ2-7; possibly TRBD1 for D (5 bases). The CDR3 is made up of 11 amino acids. CDR1 DFQATT and CDR2 SNEGSKA come from the germline V gene (reference sequence). Trimming pared 6 bases from V and 4 bases from J, leaving 10 bases between. CDR3 bases: TGCAGTGCCGCAAGGGGATACGAGCAGTACTTC. Translation: CSAARGYEQYF.

V and J are TRBV10-3 and TRBJ1-1; tentative D call: TRBD1 (6 bases). This CDR3 is built from 18 residues. Trimming shortened V by 4 bases and J by 7 bases, and 28 bases separated the two germline ends. Per the germline V gene, CDR1 is ENHRY and CDR2 is SYGVKD. The CDR3 bases are TGTGCCATCAGTGGAGGGGGTACCTCACTCCGAGCGGGGATTGAAGCTTTCTTT. Residues: CAISGGGTSLRAGIEAFF.

V is TRBV2 and J is TRBJ1-4, with TRBD1 matching over 9 bases. This CDR3 has 18 amino acids. Unmatched junction bases numbered 19, after V lost 6 bases and J lost 8 bases. The germline V gene has CDR1 SNHLY and CDR2 FYNNEI. The CDR3 spells CASSTRGTGHSSGEKLFF. For the CDR3, the DNA is TGTGCCAGCAGCACTAGGGGGACAGGGCATTCGTCGGGAGAAAAACTGTTTTTT.

The chain couples TRBV18 to TRBJ2-1; TRBD2 matches 8 bases. Per the germline V gene, CDR1 is KGHSH and CDR2 is LQKENI. The CDR3 loop spans 16 amino acids. J was trimmed by 4 bases and V by 0 bases; bases with no gene match: 5. As DNA, the CDR3 is TGTGCCAGCTCACCACCCAGCGGGGGTGATTACAATGAGCAGTTCTTC. Translation gives CASSPPSGGDYNEQFF. The full variable domain, in which reference TRBV18 and TRBJ2-1 provide the parts outside the CDR3, is NAGVMQNPRHLVRRRGQEARLRCSPMKGHSHVYWYRQLPEEGLKFMVYLQKENIIDESGMPKERFSAEFPKEGPSILRIQQVVRGDSAAYFCASSPPSGGDYNEQFFGPGTRLTVL.

The gene calls are TRBV10-3 and TRBJ2-2; 9 bases agree with TRBD1. Losses at the gene ends were 3 bases for V and 5 bases for J; bases not matched to a gene: 7. The CDR3 length is 16 residues. CDR1 and CDR2 from the germline V gene are ENHRY and SYGVKD. CDR3: CAISDTGTGQTGELFF. The DNA of the CDR3 is TGTGCCATCAGTGATACCGGGACAGGGCAAACCGGGGAGCTGTTTTTT.

This sequence joins TRBV28 and TRBJ2-7; 9 nucleotides align to TRBD1. Germline V lookup: CDR1 MDHEN, CDR2 SYDVKM. The length of the CDR3 is 16 residues. V lost 4 bases to trimming and J lost 4 bases; unmatched junction nucleotides: 11. The CDR3 loop is CASSSVQGAGSYEQYF. CDR3 bases: TGTGCCAGCAGTTCCGTACAGGGGGCAGGGTCATACGAGCAGTACTTC.

V and J are TRBV7-9 and TRBJ1-2; perhaps TRBD1 as D (6 bases). V lost 1 base to trimming and J lost 4 bases, with 13 bases between them. The CDR3 has 15 residues. Germline-derived CDR1 and CDR2 are SEHNR and FQNEAQ (reference sequence). The CDR3 reads CASSLGPGASYGYTF. CDR3 sequence (DNA): TGTGCCAGCAGCTTAGGTCCAGGGGCCAGCTATGGCTACACCTTC.